The 9 T cell receptor beta chains presented below share a single source sample, sequenced in a study of cytomegalovirus exposure and HLA in healthy donors. 60 Vbeta and 13 Jbeta primers were used in PCR. The repertoire was sequenced with immunoSEQ multiplex PCR; TCRdb's copy has only in-frame clones and lacks some. The table has approximately 190,000 clones, over 65% seen once. The sequenced sample was PBMCs. The receptor set was obtained from a boy younger than 10 in good health and CMV-seronegative.

The J gene is TRBJ1-3, the V gene TRBV4-3; the D gene is possibly TRBD1 (5 bases). This CDR3 comprises 13 residues. Germline V CDR1 and CDR2: LGHNA, YSLEER. Trimming removed 3 bases from V and 4 bases from J, with 7 bases in between. CDR3 amino acids: CASSQGRGNTIYF. The CDR3 coding sequence is TGCGCCAGCAGCCAGGGGCGGGGAAACACCATATATTTT.

This sequence joins TRBV10-3 and TRBJ2-3; tentatively, D is TRBD2 (6 bases). Trimming removed 8 bases at V and 0 bases at J, with 12 bases between. This CDR3 is 14 amino acids long. Germline values: CDR1 ENHRY, CDR2 SYGVKD. CDR3 coding DNA: TGTGCCATCGGGGTAGCGGATAGCACAGATACGCAGTATTTT. Translating gives CAIGVADSTDTQYF.

J is TRBJ1-1 and V is TRBV5-1; 9 nucleotides align to TRBD1. Germline lookup yields CDR1 SGHRS and CDR2 YFSETQ. This CDR3 is 14 amino acids long. J gave up 4 bases and V 4 bases, and 5 bases lay outside the gene matches. The CDR3 DNA reads TGCGCCAGCAGCGCGGGACAGGGTGGCACTGAAGCTTTCTTT. It encodes CASSAGQGGTEAFF.

This clone was detected once. This sequence joins TRBV4-1 and TRBJ1-2; D may be TRBD1 (6 bases). The germline CDR1 and CDR2 sequences are MGHRA and YSYEKL. The CDR3 runs to 14 residues. The V end was cut by 4 bases, the J end by 4 bases, with 13 bases between. The CDR3 bases are TGCGCCAGCAGCCCCGGGGGGCAAGGCTATGGCTACACCTTC. It specifies CASSPGGQGYGYTF.

The DNA for the CDR3 is TGTGCCAGCAGCCCACGTCCGGGACTAGCGGGGGGGCGCTCCTACAATGAGCAGTTCTTC. Its translation is CASSPRPGLAGGRSYNEQFF. The gene calls are TRBV7-8 and TRBJ2-1; 16 bases fit TRBD2. Losses at the gene ends were 5 bases for V and 0 bases for J; bases not matched to a gene: 10. Germline lookup yields CDR1 SGHVS and CDR2 FQNEAQ. CDR3 length: 20 residues.

This chain uses TRBV11-2 with TRBJ2-5; D perhaps matches TRBD2 (5 bases). V dropped 5 bases and J dropped 3 bases, with 16 bases sitting between them. Germline-derived CDR1 and CDR2 are SGHAT and FQNNGV. This CDR3 comprises 15 residues. This CDR3 reads CASSPNRGLEETQYF. In nucleotides, the CDR3 is TGTGCCAGCAGCCCTAACCGGGGATTGGAAGAGACCCAGTACTTC.

The chain uses TRBV12-5 and TRBJ2-1; D remains unclear. The germline V gene has CDR1 LGHNT and CDR2 FRNRAP. Trimming pared 4 bases from V and 3 bases from J, leaving 4 bases between. This CDR3 contains 12 residues. The CDR3 nucleotides read TGTGCTAGTGGTTCCTACTACAATGAGCAGTTCTTC. Translating it yields CASGSYYNEQFF.

As for this clone: An end of the junction does not agree with germline; a read error may underlie this. V and J are TRBV19 and TRBJ2-1, with TRBD2 matching over 7 bases. This CDR3 region has 15 residues. Germline loops: CDR1 LNHDA, CDR2 SQIVND (reference sequence). The CDR3 DNA is TGTACCAGTAGTATTCTCGGGGGGTCCTACAATGAGCAGTTCTTC. Translated, it gives CTSSILGGSYNEQFF.

The chain uses TRBV19 and TRBJ2-3; TRBD1 agrees at 7 bases. The CDR3 has 13 amino acids. Germline V gene lookup returns CDR1 LNHDA and CDR2 SQIVND (reference sequence). V lost 8 bases, J lost 2 bases, and 4 bases stayed unmatched. The CDR3: CASEDRTTDTQYF. CDR3 in DNA: TGTGCCAGTGAGGACAGGACCACAGATACGCAGTATTTT.